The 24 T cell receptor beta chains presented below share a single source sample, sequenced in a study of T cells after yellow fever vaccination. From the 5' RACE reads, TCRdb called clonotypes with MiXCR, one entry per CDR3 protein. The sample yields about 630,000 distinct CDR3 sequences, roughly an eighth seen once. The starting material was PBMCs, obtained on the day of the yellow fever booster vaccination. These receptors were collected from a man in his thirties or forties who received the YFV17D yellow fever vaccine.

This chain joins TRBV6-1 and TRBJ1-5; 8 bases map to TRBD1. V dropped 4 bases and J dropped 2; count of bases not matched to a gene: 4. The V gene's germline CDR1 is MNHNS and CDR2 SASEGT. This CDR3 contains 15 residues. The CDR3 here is CASSVHRGGNQPQHF. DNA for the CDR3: TGTGCCAGCAGTGTGCACAGGGGGGGCAATCAGCCCCAGCATTTT.

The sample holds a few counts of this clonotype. The CDR3 bases are TGCACCAGCAGCCAAGATCTGGGGGATCATTTCACCGGGGAGCTGTTTTTT. Translated, it gives CTSSQDLGDHFTGELFF. The chain couples TRBV1 to TRBJ2-2. TRBV1 is described as a pseudogene. The CDR3 is 17 amino acids.

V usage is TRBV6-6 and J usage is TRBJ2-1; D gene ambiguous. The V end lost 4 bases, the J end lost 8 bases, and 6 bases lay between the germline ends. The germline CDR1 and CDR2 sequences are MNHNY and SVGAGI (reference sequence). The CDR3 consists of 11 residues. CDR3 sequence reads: CASSWKDEQFF. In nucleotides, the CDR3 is TGTGCCAGCAGTTGGAAGGATGAGCAGTTCTTC.

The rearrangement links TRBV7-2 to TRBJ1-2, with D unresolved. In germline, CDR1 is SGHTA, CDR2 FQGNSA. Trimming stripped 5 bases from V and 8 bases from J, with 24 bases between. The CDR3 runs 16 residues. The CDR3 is CASSPPASVTSLGYTF. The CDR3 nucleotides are TGTGCCAGCAGCCCCCCCGCGAGTGTCACATCCCTGGGCTACACCTTC. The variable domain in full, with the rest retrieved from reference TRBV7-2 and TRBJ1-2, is GAGVSQSPSNKVTEKGKDVELRCDPISGHTALYWYRQSLGQGLEFLIYFQGNSAPDKSGLPSDRFSAERTGGSVSTLTIQRTQQEDSAVYLCASSPPASVTSLGYTFGSGTRLTVV.

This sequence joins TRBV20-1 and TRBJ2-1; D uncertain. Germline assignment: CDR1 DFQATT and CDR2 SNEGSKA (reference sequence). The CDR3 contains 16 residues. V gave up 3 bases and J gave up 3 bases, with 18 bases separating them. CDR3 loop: CSARGRDLGLYNEQFF. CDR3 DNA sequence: TGCAGTGCTAGGGGTAGAGATCTAGGGCTCTACAATGAGCAGTTCTTC.

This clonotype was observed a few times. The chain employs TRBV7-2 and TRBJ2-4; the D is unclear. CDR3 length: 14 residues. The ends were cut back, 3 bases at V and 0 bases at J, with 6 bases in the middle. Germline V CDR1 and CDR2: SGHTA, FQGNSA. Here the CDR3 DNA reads TGTGCCAGCAGCTTGACCGTAGCCAAAAACATTCAGTACTTC. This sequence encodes CASSLTVAKNIQYF.

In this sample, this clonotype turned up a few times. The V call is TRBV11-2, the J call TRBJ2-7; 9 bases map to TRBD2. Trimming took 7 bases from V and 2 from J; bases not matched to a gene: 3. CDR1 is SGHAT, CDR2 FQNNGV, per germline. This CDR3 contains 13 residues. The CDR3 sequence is CASKTSGTYEQYF. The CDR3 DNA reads TGTGCCAGCAAGACTAGCGGAACCTACGAGCAGTACTTC.

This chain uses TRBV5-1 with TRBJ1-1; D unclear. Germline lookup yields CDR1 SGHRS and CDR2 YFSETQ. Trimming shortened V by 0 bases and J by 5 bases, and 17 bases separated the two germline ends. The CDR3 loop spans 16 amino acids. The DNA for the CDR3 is TGCGCCAGCAGCTTGGCCCGGGAAGGAGGTCGGACTGAAGCTTTCTTT. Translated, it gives CASSLAREGGRTEAFF. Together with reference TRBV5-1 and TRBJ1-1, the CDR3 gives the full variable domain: KAGVTQTPRYLIKTRGQQVTLSCSPISGHRSVSWYQQTPGQGLQFLFEYFSETQRNKGNFPGRFSGRQFSNSRSEMNVSTLELGDSALYLCASSLAREGGRTEAFFGQGTRLTVV.

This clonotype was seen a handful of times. The CDR3 region is CASSQGDRISYEQYF. CDR3 nucleotide sequence: TGCGCCAGCAGCCAGGGGGACAGAATCTCCTACGAGCAGTACTTC. This chain connects TRBV4-3 to TRBJ2-7; 7 bases are shared with TRBD1. Germline V gene lookup returns CDR1 LGHNA and CDR2 YSLEER. V dropped 3 bases and J dropped 0; count of bases not matched to a gene: 5. The length of the CDR3 is 15 residues.

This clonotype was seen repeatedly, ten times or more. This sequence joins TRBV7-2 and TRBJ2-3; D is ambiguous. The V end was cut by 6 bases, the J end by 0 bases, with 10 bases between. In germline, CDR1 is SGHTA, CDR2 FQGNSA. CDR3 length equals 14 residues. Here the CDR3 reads CASRRSPSTDTQYF. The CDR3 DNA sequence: TGTGCCAGCAGACGTTCCCCTAGCACAGATACGCAGTATTTT.

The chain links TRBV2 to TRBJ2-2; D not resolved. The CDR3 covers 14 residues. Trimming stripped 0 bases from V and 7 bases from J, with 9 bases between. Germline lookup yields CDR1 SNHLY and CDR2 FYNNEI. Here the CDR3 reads CASSEAGLDGELFF. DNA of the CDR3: TGTGCCAGCAGTGAAGCTGGCCTTGACGGGGAGCTGTTTTTT.

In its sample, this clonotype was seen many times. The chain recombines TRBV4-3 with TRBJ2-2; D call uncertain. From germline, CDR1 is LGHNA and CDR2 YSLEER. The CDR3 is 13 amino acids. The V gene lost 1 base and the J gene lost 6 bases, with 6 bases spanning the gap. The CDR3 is CASSQGSAGELFF. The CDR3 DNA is TGCGCCAGCAGCCAAGGTTCGGCCGGGGAGCTGTTTTTT.

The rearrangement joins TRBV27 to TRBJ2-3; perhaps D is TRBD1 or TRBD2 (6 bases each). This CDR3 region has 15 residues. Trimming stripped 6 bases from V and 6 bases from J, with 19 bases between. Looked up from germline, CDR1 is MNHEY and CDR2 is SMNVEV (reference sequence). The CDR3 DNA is TGTGCCAGCAGGTTAGGGGGGAGGCCCCCGGATACGCAGTATTTT. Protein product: CASRLGGRPPDTQYF.

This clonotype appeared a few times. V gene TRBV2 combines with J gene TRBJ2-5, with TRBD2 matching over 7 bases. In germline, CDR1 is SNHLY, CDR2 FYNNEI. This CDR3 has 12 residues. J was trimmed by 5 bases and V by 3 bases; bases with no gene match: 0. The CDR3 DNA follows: TGTGCCAGCAGTGAGGGGGGGGAGACCCAGTACTTC. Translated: CASSEGGETQYF.

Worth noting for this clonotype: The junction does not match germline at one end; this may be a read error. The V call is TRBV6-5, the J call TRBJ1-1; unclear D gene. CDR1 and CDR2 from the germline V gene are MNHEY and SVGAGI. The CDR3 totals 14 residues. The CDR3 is CASSYSLGSAEVFF. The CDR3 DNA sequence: TGTGCCAGCAGTTACTCATTGGGATCCGCTGAAGTTTTCTTT.

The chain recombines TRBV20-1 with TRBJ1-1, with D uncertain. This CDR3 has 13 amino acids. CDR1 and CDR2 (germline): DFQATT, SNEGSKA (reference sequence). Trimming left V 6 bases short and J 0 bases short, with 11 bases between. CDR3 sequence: CSAPKVLNTEAFF. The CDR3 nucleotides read TGCAGTGCCCCAAAGGTGCTGAACACTGAAGCTTTCTTT.

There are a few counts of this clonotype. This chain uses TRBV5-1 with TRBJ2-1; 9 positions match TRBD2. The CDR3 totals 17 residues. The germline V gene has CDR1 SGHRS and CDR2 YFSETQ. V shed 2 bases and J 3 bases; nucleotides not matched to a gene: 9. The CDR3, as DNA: TGCGCCAGCAGCTTTAGACTAGCGGAGAACCTCTACAATGAGCAGTTCTTC. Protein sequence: CASSFRLAENLYNEQFF.

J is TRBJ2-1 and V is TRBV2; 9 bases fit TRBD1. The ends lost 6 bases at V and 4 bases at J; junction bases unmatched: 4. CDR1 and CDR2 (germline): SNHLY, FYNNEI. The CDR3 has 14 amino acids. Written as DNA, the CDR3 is TGTGCCAGCAGAACGGGACAGGGATACAATGAGCAGTTCTTC. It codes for CASRTGQGYNEQFF.

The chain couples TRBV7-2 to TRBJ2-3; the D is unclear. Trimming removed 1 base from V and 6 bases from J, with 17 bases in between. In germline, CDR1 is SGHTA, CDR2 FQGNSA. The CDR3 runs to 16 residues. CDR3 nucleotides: TGTGCCAGCAGCTTAGTCGGCGCTGGAGCGTATGATACGCAGTATTTT. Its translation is CASSLVGAGAYDTQYF. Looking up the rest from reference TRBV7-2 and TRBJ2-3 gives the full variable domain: GAGVSQSPSNKVTEKGKDVELRCDPISGHTALYWYRQSLGQGLEFLIYFQGNSAPDKSGLPSDRFSAERTGGSVSTLTIQRTQQEDSAVYLCASSLVGAGAYDTQYFGPGTRLTVL.

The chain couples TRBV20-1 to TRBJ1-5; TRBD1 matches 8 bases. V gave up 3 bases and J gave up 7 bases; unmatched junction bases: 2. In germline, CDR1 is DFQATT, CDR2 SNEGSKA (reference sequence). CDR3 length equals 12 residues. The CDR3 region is CSARDRAQPQHF. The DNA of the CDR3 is TGCAGTGCTAGGGACAGGGCCCAGCCCCAGCATTTT.

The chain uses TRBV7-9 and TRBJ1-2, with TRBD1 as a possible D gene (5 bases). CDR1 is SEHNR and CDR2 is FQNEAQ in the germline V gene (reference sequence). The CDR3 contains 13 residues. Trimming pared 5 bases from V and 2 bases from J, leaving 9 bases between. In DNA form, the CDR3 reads TGTGCCAGCAGCGGGGACGTCAACTATGGCTACACCTTC. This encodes CASSGDVNYGYTF.

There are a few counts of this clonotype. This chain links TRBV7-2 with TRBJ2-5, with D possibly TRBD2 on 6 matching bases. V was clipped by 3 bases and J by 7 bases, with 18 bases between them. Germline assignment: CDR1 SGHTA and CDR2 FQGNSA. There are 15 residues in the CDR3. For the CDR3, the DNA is TGTGCCAGCAGCTTTAGGCGGGGCGCCTCCGGGACCCAGTACTTC. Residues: CASSFRRGASGTQYF.

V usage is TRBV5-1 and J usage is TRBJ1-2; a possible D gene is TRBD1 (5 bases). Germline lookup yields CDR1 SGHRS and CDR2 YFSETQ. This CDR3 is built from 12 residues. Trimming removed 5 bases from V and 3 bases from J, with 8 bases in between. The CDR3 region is CASRETDYGYTF. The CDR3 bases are TGCGCCAGCAGGGAGACAGACTATGGCTACACCTTC.

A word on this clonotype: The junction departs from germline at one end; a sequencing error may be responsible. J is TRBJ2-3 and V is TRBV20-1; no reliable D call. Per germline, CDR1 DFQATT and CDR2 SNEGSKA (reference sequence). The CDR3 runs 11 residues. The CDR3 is CSASSTDKQYF. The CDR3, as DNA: TGCAGTGCTAGCAGCACAGATAAGCAGTATTTT.